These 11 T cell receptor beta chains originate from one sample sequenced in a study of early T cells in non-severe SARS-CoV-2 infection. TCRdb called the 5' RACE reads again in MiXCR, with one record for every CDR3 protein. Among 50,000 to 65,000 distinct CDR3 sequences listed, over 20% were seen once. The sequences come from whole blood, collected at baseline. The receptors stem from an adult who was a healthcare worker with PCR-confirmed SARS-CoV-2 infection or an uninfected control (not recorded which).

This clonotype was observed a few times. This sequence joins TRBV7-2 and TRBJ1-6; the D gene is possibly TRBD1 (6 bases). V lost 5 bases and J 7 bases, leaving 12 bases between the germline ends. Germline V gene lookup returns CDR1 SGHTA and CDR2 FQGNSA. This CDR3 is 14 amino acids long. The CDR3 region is CASSPDSTNSPLHF. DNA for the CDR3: TGTGCCAGCAGCCCGGACAGTACGAATTCACCCCTCCACTTT.

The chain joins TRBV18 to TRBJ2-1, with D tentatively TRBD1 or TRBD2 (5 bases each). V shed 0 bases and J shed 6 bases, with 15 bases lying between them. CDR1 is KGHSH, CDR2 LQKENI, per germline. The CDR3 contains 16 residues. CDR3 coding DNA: TGTGCCAGCTCACCACCGGGGCTAGCAAGCCTCAATGAGCAGTTCTTC. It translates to CASSPPGLASLNEQFF. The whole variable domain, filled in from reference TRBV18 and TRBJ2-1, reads NAGVMQNPRHLVRRRGQEARLRCSPMKGHSHVYWYRQLPEEGLKFMVYLQKENIIDESGMPKERFSAEFPKEGPSILRIQQVVRGDSAAYFCASSPPGLASLNEQFFGPGTRLTVL.

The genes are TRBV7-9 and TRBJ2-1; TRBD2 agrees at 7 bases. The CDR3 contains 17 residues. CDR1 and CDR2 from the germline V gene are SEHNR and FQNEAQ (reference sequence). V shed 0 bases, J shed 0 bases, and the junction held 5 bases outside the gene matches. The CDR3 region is CASSLASGVSSYNEQFF. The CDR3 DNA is TGTGCCAGCAGCTTAGCGAGCGGGGTGAGCTCCTACAATGAGCAGTTCTTC.

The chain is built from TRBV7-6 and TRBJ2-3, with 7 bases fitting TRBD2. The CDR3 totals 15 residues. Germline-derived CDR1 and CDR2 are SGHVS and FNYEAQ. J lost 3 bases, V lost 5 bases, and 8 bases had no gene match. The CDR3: CASSRAGPGTDTQYF. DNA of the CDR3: TGTGCCAGCAGCCGAGCGGGACCCGGTACAGATACGCAGTATTTT.

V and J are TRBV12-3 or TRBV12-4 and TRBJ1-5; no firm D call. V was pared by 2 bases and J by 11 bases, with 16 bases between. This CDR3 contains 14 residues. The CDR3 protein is CASSLRESGGTQHF. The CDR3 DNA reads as TGTGCCAGCAGTTTACGGGAATCAGGAGGGACCCAGCATTTT.

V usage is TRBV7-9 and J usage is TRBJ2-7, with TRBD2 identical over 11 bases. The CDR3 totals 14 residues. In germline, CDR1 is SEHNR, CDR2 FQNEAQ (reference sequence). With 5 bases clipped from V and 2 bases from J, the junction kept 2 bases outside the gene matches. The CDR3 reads CASSVLAGAYEQYF. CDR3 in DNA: TGTGCCAGCAGCGTACTAGCGGGGGCCTACGAGCAGTACTTC.

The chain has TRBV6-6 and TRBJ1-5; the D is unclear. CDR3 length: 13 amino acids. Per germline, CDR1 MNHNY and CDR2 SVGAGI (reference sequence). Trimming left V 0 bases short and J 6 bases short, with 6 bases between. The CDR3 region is CASSYSRIQPQHF. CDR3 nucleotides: TGTGCCAGCAGTTACTCCAGAATTCAGCCCCAGCATTTT.

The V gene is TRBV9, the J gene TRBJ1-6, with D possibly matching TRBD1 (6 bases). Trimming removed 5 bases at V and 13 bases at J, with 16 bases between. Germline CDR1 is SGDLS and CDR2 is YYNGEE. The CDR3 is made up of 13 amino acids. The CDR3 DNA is TGTGCCAGCAGTAAAGGGGGATTGGACCCCCTCCACTTT. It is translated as CASSKGGLDPLHF.

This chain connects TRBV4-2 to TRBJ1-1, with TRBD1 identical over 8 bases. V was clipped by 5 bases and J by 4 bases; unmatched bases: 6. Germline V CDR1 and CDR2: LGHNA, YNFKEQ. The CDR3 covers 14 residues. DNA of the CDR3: TGTGCCAGCAGCTCGGGACAGGAGGCCACTGAAGCTTTCTTT. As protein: CASSSGQEATEAFF.

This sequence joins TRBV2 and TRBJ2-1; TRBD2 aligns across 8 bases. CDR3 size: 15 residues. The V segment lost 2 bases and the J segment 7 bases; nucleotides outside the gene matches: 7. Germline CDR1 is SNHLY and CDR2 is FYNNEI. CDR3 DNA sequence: TGTGCCAGCAGTGAATTTGGACTAGCTTCTAATGAGCAGTTCTTC. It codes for CASSEFGLASNEQFF.

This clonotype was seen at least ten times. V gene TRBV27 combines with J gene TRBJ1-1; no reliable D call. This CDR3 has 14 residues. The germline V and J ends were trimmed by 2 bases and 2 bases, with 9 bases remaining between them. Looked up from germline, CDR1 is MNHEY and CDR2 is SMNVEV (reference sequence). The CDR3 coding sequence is TGTGCCAGCAGTTTAAAAGGTCAAAACACTGAAGCTTTCTTT. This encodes CASSLKGQNTEAFF.